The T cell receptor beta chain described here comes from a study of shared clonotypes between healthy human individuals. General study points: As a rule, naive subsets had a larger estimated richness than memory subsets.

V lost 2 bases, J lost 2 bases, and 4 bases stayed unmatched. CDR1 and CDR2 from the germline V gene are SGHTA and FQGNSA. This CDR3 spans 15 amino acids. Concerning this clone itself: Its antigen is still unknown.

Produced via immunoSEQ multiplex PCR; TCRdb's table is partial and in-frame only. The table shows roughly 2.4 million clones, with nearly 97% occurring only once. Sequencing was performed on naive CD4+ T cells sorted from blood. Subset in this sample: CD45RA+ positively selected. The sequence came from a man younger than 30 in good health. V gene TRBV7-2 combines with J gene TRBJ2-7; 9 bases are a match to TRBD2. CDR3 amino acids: CASSLTREGPYEQYF. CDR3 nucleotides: TGTGCCAGCAGCTTAACGCGGGAGGGCCCCTACGAGCAGTACTTC.